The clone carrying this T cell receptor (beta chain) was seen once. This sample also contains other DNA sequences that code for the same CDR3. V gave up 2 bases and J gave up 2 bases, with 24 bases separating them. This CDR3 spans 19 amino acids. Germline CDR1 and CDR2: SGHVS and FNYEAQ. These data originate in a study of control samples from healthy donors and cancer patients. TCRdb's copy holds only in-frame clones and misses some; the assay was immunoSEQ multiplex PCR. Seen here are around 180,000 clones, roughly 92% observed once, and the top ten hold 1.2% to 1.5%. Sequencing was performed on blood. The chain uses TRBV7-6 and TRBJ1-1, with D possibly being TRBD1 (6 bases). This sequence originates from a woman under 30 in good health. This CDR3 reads CASSLQGSGGRGVNTEAFF. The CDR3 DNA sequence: TGTGCCAGCAGCTTACAAGGGTCCGGGGGGCGGGGGGTTAACACTGAAGCTTTCTTT.